The source of this TCR beta chain is a study of human T cells and chemical hapten exposure. This clonotype has only a few counts. Stated time point: patch test 2, 6 weeks after DPC sensitization. The treatment denotes: therapeutic diphenylcyclopropenone sensitization with weekly scalp DPC. The library attached unique molecular identifiers to individual cDNA molecules. Via MiXCR, TCRdb re-called the RACE reads, giving one row per CDR3 protein. Of more than 75,000 distinct CDR3 sequences in the sample, 9.3% are singletons; the top ten hold just over 2%. This CDR3 is built from 15 residues. V shed 3 bases, J shed 3 bases, and the junction held 3 bases outside the gene matches. Germline assignment: CDR1 SGHAT and CDR2 FQDESV (reference sequence).

The sequence was obtained from a woman between 40 and 50 years old with alopecia areata. Some clones in this sample may be carry-over from other donors' samples. Sequences were derived from whole blood, sampled in connection with sensitization to the hapten diphenylcyclopropenone (DPC). The chain uses TRBV11-1 and TRBJ2-2; 8 nucleotides match TRBD1. CDR3 residues: CASSFPGGDTGELFF. For the CDR3, the DNA is TGTGCCAGCAGCTTCCCAGGGGGCGACACCGGGGAGCTGTTTTTT.